This T cell receptor (beta chain) comes out of a study of blood T cell repertoires in COVID-19. Study information: The United States, Italy and Spain supplied acute and convalescent COVID-19 samples. T cells, B-cell-depleted T cells, or PBMCs provided the cDNA or gDNA that served as material.

The length of the CDR3 is 16 residues. The ends were cut back, 0 bases at V and 10 bases at J, with 17 bases in the middle. Germline assignment: CDR1 SGHRS and CDR2 YFSETQ. Per the study methods: Amplification of reference gene primers was used by the study to estimate nucleated cell counts. Produced via immunoSEQ multiplex PCR; TCRdb's table is partial and in-frame only. V and J calls and clone size are those listed in that table; D and trimming were worked out from the DNA. Among about 63,000 clones listed, roughly 85% were seen once. The chain recombines TRBV5-1 with TRBJ1-6; D remains unclear. This TCR was recovered from a human donor in a cohort sampled during active COVID-19. Sequencing input: peripheral blood. The CDR3 DNA is TGCGCCAGCAGCTTGGGAACGGCCCGGACTGGGTCACCCCTCCACTTT. This sequence encodes CASSLGTARTGSPLHF. Filled out from reference TRBV5-1 and TRBJ1-6, the complete variable domain reads KAGVTQTPRYLIKTRGQQVTLSCSPISGHRSVSWYQQTPGQGLQFLFEYFSETQRNKGNFPGRFSGRQFSNSRSEMNVSTLELGDSALYLCASSLGTARTGSPLHFGNGTRLTVT.